The 15 T cell receptor beta chains listed next were all sequenced from one sample in a study of blood T cell repertoires in COVID-19. The repertoire was sequenced with immunoSEQ multiplex PCR; TCRdb's copy has only in-frame clones and lacks some. Of about 240,000 clones in the sample, more than 85% were seen once. Sequenced sample: peripheral blood. The receptors come from a woman in her 70s with active or convalescent COVID-19.

The gene calls are TRBV27 and TRBJ2-5; 9 nucleotides line up with TRBD2. CDR1 is MNHEY and CDR2 is SMNVEV in the germline V gene (reference sequence). The CDR3 length is 13 residues. J lost 4 bases, V lost 5 bases, and 2 bases had no gene match. In DNA, the CDR3 is TGTGCCAGCAGTGCGCGGGGGGGAGAGACCCAGTACTTC. This gives the protein CASSARGGETQYF.

The J gene is TRBJ1-5, the V gene TRBV12-3 or TRBV12-4; weak D call: TRBD1 (5 bases). The CDR3 contains 13 residues. Trimming pared 7 bases from V and 2 bases from J, leaving 9 bases between. The CDR3 region is CASTTVGNQPQHF. The CDR3 DNA reads as TGTGCCAGCACGACAGTTGGCAATCAGCCCCAGCATTTT.

J is TRBJ2-5 and V is TRBV6-5; possible D gene TRBD2, 6 bases. The CDR3 spans 13 residues. The germline V and J ends were trimmed by 7 bases and 5 bases, with 14 bases remaining between them. Germline V gives CDR1 MNHEY, CDR2 SVGAGI. CDR3 amino acids: CASNGGTGETQYF. The DNA of the CDR3 is TGTGCCAGCAATGGCGGGACGGGGGAGACCCAGTACTTC.

This sequence joins TRBV2 and TRBJ1-2; tentative D call: TRBD1 (6 bases). Trimming pared 6 bases from V and 4 bases from J, leaving 18 bases between. In germline, CDR1 is SNHLY, CDR2 FYNNEI. The CDR3 extends over 15 amino acids. The CDR3 protein is CASRAEQGRIYGYTF. The CDR3 DNA sequence: TGTGCCAGCAGGGCCGAACAGGGAAGGATCTATGGCTACACCTTC.

This clone was observed once. This chain joins TRBV19 and TRBJ1-6, with D possibly being TRBD1 (6 bases). The CDR3 sequence is 18 residues long. V was shortened by 5 bases and J by 7 bases, with 24 bases between the two germline ends. Germline V gene sequence: CDR1 LNHDA, CDR2 SQIVND (reference sequence). The CDR3 region has the DNA TGTGCCAGTAGTCCCCACGCACAGGGTACTCCCTCAAATTCACCCCTCCACTTT. It specifies CASSPHAQGTPSNSPLHF. Full variable domain (rest looked up from reference TRBV19 and TRBJ1-6): DGGITQSPKYLFRKEGQNVTLSCEQNLNHDAMYWYRQDPGQGLRLIYYSQIVNDFQKGDIAEGYSVSREKKESFPLTVTSAQKNPTAFYLCASSPHAQGTPSNSPLHFGNGTRLTVT.

V gene TRBV1 combines with J gene TRBJ1-2; the listed D gene, TRBD1, was not tested against the DNA. TRBV1 is marked as a pseudogene. The CDR3 is 17 residues long. CDR3 sequence (DNA): TGCACCAGCAGCCAAGAACGTACAGCCAATAACGGCTATGGCTACACCTTC. It translates to CTSSQERTANNGYGYTF.

The V call is TRBV5-4, the J call TRBJ2-1; 7 bases fit TRBD1. Trimming at V came to 0 bases and at J to 3 bases, leaving 6 bases not matched to a gene. CDR3 length: 16 amino acids. Germline CDR1 SGHNT, CDR2 YYREEE (reference sequence). The CDR3 bases are TGTGCCAGCAGCTTGGAAGGGGGCAGGCTCTACAATGAGCAGTTCTTC. This sequence encodes CASSLEGGRLYNEQFF.

This chain links TRBV5-1 with TRBJ1-2; 8 nucleotides line up with TRBD1. V shed 4 bases, J shed 7 bases, and the junction held 6 bases outside the gene matches. Germline CDR1 and CDR2: SGHRS and YFSETQ. CDR3 length: 13 residues. This CDR3 reads CASSLTGVIGYTF. The CDR3, as DNA: TGCGCCAGCAGCCTGACAGGGGTAATTGGCTACACCTTC. Full variable domain (outside the CDR3, taken from reference TRBV5-1 and TRBJ1-2): KAGVTQTPRYLIKTRGQQVTLSCSPISGHRSVSWYQQTPGQGLQFLFEYFSETQRNKGNFPGRFSGRQFSNSRSEMNVSTLELGDSALYLCASSLTGVIGYTFGSGTRLTVV.

The rearrangement joins TRBV6-5 to TRBJ2-1; TRBD2 aligns across 8 bases. Germline values: CDR1 MNHEY, CDR2 SVGAGI. V trimming: 0 bases; J trimming: 9 bases; junction bases outside the gene matches: 7. CDR3 length equals 15 residues. CDR3 region: CASSYSAGGGLEQFF. CDR3 in DNA: TGTGCCAGCAGTTACTCGGCGGGGGGCGGTCTTGAGCAGTTCTTC.

The chain has TRBV19 and TRBJ2-7; 7 bases are a match to TRBD1. Germline V gene data show CDR1 as LNHDA and CDR2 as SQIVND (reference sequence). V dropped 5 bases and J dropped 0; count of bases not matched to a gene: 19. There are 19 residues in the CDR3. Here the CDR3 DNA reads TGTGCCAGTAGTCCCCAGACAGGGCTACTTGAGGGGAGCTCCTACGAGCAGTACTTC. It encodes CASSPQTGLLEGSSYEQYF.

The chain carries TRBV9 and TRBJ1-4, with D possibly being TRBD1 (5 bases). CDR3 length equals 16 residues. Germline CDR1 and CDR2: SGDLS and YYNGEE. V dropped 3 bases and J dropped 5 bases, with 17 bases sitting between them. This chain's CDR3 is CASSAADSPGNEKLFF. The CDR3 DNA reads TGTGCCAGCAGCGCGGCCGACAGCCCTGGGAATGAAAAACTGTTTTTT. Variable domain in full (rest from reference TRBV9 and TRBJ1-4): DSGVTQTPKHLITATGQRVTLRCSPRSGDLSVYWYQQSLDQGLQFLIQYYNGEERAKGNILERFSAQQFPDLHSELNLSSLELGDSALYFCASSAADSPGNEKLFFGSGTQLSVL.

This chain uses TRBV27 with TRBJ1-2; D is unclear. V was shortened by 0 bases and J by 2 bases, with 7 bases between the two germline ends. Looked up from germline, CDR1 is MNHEY and CDR2 is SMNVEV (reference sequence). The CDR3 has 14 residues. The CDR3 DNA sequence: TGTGCCAGCAGTTTATCGCGGGCGAACTATGGCTACACCTTC. Amino acid sequence: CASSLSRANYGYTF.

The V call is TRBV5-1, the J call TRBJ2-3, with D perhaps TRBD2 (5 bases). This CDR3 has 16 amino acids. Trimming cost V 4 bases and J 6 bases, with 21 bases left between them. Per the germline V gene, CDR1 is SGHRS and CDR2 is YFSETQ. Here the CDR3 reads CASSPRGGPVIDTQYF. CDR3 DNA: TGCGCCAGCAGCCCCAGAGGAGGCCCCGTGATTGATACGCAGTATTTT.

The chain recombines TRBV9 with TRBJ1-2; TRBD1 agrees at 10 bases. The germline gives CDR1 SGDLS, CDR2 YYNGEE. J lost 6 bases, V lost 0 bases, and 8 bases had no gene match. The CDR3 is made up of 16 amino acids. In DNA form, the CDR3 reads TGTGCCAGCAGCGTAGTTCCCGGGACAGGGGTCGATGGCTACACCTTC. It specifies CASSVVPGTGVDGYTF.

This clone was seen a handful of times. The V and J genes are TRBV6-2 or TRBV6-3 and TRBJ1-2; D is unresolved. V was clipped by 5 bases and J by 8 bases, with 9 bases between them. The CDR3 loop spans 11 amino acids. Germline V CDR1 and CDR2: MNHEY, SVGEGT. The CDR3 here is CASSPLVGYTF. The DNA of the CDR3 is TGTGCCAGCAGTCCCCTAGTCGGCTACACCTTC.